This T cell receptor beta chain emerged from a study of shared clonotypes between healthy human individuals. The repertoire was sequenced with immunoSEQ multiplex PCR; TCRdb's copy has only in-frame clones and lacks some. The data show around 1.1 million clones, with about 84% seen just once and roughly 0.62% held by the top ten. This clone has only one observation. This clonotype was sampled from a young man in good health. Some clones in this sample may be carry-over from other donors' samples. The sample was memory CD4+ T cells from PBMCs. Regarding subset: CD45RA-negative fraction.

CDR3 amino acids: CASTAGQEGSYEQYF. CDR3 nucleotides: TGTGCCAGTACTGCGGGGCAGGAAGGTTCCTACGAGCAGTACTTC. This chain connects TRBV19 to TRBJ2-7, with a tentative D call TRBD2 (6 bases). V gave up 7 bases and J gave up 1 base, with 17 bases separating them. CDR1 LNHDA and CDR2 SQIVND come from the germline V gene (reference sequence). The CDR3 spans 15 residues.